Sequencing of this T cell receptor beta chain was carried out in a study of CD8+CD57+ T cells in acquired aplastic anemia. Looking at the study overall: Roughly 3 ug was the average amount of DNA from sorted CD4+ and CD8+ cells.

The sequenced patients had an expansion of CD8+CD57+ cells seen by flow cytometry. Study-wide results and limits: CD8+ Simpson's diversity did not differ significantly between patients and controls.

Investigators profiled TCR beta VDJ and CDR3 from genomic DNA template. From the reads, TCRdb called clonotypes with MiXCR, one entry per CDR3 protein. The sample lists around 150,000 distinct CDR3 sequences; 45% to 55% were seen once. This clonotype occurred a few times. The antigen is unknown. V was cut by 3 bases and J by 8 bases, with 9 bases left in between. This CDR3 is built from 12 residues. The germline V gene encodes CDR1 KGHDR and CDR2 SFDVKD. This clonotype was obtained from a human donor with aplastic anemia. The chain has TRBV24-1 and TRBJ2-5; the D is unclear. Sequencing input: sorted CD4+, CD8+, or CD8+CD57+ T cells (not recorded which) from PBMCs. For the CDR3, the DNA is TGTGCCACCAGTGATCAGGCGAGAACCCAGTACTTC. It encodes CATSDQARTQYF.